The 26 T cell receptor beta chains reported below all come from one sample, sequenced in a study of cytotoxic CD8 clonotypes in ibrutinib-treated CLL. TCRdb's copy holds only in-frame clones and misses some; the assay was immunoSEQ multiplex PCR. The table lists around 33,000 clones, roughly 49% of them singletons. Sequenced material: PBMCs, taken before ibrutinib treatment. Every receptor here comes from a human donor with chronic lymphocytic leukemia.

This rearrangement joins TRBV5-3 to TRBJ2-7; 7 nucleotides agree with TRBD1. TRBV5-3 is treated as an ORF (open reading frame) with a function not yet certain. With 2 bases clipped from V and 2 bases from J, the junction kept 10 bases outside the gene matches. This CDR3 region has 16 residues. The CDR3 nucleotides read TGTGCCAGAAGCTTAGTTGATTGCCAGGGGGCCTACGAGCAGTACTTC. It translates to CARSLVDCQGAYEQYF.

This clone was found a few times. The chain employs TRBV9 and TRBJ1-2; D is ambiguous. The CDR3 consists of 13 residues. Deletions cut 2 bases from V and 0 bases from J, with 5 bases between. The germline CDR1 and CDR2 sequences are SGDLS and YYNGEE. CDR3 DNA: TGTGCCAGCAGCGTTGGCACTAACTATGGCTACACCTTC. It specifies CASSVGTNYGYTF.

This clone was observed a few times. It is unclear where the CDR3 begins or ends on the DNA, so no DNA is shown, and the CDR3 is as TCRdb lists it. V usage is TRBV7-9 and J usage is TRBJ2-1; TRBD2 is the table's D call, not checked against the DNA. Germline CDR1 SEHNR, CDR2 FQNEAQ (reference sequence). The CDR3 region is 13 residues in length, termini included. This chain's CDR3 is CASSFGSGFEQFF.

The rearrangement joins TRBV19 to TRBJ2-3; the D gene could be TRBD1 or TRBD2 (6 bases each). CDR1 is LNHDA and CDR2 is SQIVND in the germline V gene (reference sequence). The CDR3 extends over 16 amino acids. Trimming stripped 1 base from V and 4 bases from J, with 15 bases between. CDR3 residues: CASSIVGGGGPDTQYF. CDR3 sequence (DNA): TGTGCCAGTAGTATAGTAGGGGGAGGAGGCCCAGATACGCAGTATTTT. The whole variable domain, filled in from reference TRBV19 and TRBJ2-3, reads DGGITQSPKYLFRKEGQNVTLSCEQNLNHDAMYWYRQDPGQGLRLIYYSQIVNDFQKGDIAEGYSVSREKKESFPLTVTSAQKNPTAFYLCASSIVGGGGPDTQYFGPGTRLTVL.

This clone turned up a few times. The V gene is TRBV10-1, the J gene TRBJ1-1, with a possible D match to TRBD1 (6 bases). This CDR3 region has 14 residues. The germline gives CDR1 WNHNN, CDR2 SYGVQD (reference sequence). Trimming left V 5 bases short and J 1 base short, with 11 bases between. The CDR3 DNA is TGCGCCAGCAGTCCCAGGGGCCAGAACACTGAAGCTTTCTTT. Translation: CASSPRGQNTEAFF.

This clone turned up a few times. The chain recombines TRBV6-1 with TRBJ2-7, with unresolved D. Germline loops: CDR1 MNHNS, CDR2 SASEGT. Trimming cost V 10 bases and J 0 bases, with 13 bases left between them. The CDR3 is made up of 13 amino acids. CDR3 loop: CAIRRESSYEQYF. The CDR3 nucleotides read TGTGCCATTCGTAGAGAAAGCTCCTACGAGCAGTACTTC.

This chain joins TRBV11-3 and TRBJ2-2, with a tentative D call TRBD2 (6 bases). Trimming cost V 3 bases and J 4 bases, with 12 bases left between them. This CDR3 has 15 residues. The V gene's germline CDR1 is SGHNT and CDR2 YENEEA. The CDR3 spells CASSFAGLSTGELFF. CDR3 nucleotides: TGTGCCAGCAGCTTTGCGGGGTTGAGCACCGGGGAGCTGTTTTTT.

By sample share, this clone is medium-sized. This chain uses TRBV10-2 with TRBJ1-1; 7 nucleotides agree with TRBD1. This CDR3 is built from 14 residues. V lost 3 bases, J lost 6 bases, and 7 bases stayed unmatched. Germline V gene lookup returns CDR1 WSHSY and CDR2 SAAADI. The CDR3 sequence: CASSDPGGIPEAFF. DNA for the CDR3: TGCGCCAGCAGTGATCCAGGGGGGATTCCTGAAGCTTTCTTT.

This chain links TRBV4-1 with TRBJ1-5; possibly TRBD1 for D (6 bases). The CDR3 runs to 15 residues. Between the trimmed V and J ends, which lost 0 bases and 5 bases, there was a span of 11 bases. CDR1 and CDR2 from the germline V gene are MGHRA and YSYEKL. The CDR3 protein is CASSQDGGADQPQHF. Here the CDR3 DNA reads TGCGCCAGCAGCCAAGATGGGGGGGCGGATCAGCCCCAGCATTTT.

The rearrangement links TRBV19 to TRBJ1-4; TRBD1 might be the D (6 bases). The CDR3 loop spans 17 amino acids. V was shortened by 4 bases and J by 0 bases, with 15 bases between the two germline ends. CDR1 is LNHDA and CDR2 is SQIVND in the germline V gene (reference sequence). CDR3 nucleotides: TGTGCCAGTAGTAATTCCGGGACACATCCAACTAATGAAAAACTGTTTTTT. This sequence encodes CASSNSGTHPTNEKLFF.

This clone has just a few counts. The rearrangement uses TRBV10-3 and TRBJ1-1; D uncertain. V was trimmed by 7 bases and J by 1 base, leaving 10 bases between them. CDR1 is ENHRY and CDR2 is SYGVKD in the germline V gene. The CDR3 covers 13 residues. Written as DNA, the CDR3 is TGTGCCATCACCCCGGGCCCGAACACTGAAGCTTTCTTT. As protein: CAITPGPNTEAFF.

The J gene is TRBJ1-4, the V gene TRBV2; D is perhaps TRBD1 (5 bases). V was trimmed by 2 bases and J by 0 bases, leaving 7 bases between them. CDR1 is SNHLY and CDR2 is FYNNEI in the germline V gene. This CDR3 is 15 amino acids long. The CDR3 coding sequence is TGTGCCAGCAGTGAACAGGGACCAACTAATGAAAAACTGTTTTTT. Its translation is CASSEQGPTNEKLFF.

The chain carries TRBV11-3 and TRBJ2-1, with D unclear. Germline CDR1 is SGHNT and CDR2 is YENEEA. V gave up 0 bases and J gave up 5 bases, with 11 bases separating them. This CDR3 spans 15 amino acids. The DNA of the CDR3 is TGTGCCAGCAGCTTAGATCCGGGCCAAGACAATGAGCAGTTCTTC. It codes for CASSLDPGQDNEQFF. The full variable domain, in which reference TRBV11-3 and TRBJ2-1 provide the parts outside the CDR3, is EAGVVQSPRYKIIEKKQPVAFWCNPISGHNTLYWYLQNLGQGPELLIRYENEEAVDDSQLPKDRFSAERLKGVDSTLKIQPAELGDSAVYLCASSLDPGQDNEQFFGPGTRLTVL.

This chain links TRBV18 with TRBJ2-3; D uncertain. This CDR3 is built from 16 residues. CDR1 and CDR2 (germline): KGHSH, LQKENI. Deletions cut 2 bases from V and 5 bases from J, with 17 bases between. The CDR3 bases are TGTGCCAGCTCACCAGTGGACCCCGGCGCTGGAGATACGCAGTATTTT. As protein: CASSPVDPGAGDTQYF.

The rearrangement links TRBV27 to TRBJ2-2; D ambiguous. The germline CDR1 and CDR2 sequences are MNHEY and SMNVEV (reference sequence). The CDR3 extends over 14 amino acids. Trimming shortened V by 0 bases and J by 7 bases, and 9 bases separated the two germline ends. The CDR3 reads CASSLSLTDGELFF. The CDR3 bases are TGTGCCAGCAGTTTATCCTTGACGGACGGGGAGCTGTTTTTT.

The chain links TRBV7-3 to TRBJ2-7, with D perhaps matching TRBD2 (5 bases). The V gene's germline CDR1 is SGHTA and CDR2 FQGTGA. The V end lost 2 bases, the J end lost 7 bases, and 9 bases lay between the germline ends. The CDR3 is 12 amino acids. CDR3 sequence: CASSLASGEQYF. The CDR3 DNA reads TGTGCCAGCAGCTTAGCTTCGGGGGAGCAGTACTTC.

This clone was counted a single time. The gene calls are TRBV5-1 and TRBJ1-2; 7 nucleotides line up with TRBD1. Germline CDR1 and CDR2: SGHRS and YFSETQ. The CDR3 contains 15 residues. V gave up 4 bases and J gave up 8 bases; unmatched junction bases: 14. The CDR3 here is CASSPPGGGTGGYTF. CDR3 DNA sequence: TGCGCCAGCAGCCCCCCAGGGGGGGGTACGGGCGGCTACACCTTC. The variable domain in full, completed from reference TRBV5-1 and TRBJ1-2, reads KAGVTQTPRYLIKTRGQQVTLSCSPISGHRSVSWYQQTPGQGLQFLFEYFSETQRNKGNFPGRFSGRQFSNSRSEMNVSTLELGDSALYLCASSPPGGGTGGYTFGSGTRLTVV.

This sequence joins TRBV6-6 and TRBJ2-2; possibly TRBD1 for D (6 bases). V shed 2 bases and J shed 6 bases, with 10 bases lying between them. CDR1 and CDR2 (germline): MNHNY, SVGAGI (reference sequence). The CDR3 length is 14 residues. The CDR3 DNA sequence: TGTGCCAGCAGTTACGTCAGGGGCGCCGGGGAGCTGTTTTTT. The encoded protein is CASSYVRGAGELFF.

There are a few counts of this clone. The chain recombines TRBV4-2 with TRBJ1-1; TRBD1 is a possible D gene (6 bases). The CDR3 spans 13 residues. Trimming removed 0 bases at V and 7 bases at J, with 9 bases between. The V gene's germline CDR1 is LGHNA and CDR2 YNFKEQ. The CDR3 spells CASSQDRGDEAFF. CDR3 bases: TGTGCCAGCAGCCAAGACAGGGGCGATGAAGCTTTCTTT.

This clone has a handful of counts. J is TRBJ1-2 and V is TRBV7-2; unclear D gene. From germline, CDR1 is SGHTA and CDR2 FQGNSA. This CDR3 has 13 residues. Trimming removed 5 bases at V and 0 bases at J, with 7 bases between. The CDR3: CASSPNPNYGYTF. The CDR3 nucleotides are TGTGCCAGCAGCCCTAATCCTAACTATGGCTACACCTTC.

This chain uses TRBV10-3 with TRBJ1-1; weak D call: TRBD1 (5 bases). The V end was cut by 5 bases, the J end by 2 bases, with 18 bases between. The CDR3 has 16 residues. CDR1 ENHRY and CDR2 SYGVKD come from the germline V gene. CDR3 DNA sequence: TGTGCCATCAGTTCAGGGATTCAAAGGGGTAACACTGAAGCTTTCTTT. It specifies CAISSGIQRGNTEAFF.

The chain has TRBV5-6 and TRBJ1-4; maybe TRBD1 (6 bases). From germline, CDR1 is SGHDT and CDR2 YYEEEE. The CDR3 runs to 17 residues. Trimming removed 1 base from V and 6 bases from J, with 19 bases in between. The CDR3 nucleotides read TGTGCCAGCAGCTTGTTGGTTTCAGGGGCGGGAGATGAAAAACTGTTTTTT. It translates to CASSLLVSGAGDEKLFF.

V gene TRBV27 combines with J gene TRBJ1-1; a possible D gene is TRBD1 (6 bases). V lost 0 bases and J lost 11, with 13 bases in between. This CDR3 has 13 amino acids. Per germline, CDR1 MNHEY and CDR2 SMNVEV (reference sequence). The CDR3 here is CASSLSGQAGAFF. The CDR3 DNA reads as TGTGCCAGCAGTTTATCGGGACAAGCGGGGGCTTTCTTT.

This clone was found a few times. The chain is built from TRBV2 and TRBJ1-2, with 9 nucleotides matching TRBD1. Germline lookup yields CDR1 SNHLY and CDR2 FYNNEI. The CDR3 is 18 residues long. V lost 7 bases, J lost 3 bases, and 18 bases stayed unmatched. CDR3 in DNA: TGTGCCAGCAAATATCCGGGACAGGGACCAAAGACCTACTATGGCTACACCTTC. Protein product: CASKYPGQGPKTYYGYTF.

The CDR3 loop is CASSQISILGNTIYF. In DNA form, the CDR3 reads TGTGCCAGCAGTCAAATTTCCATCCTTGGAAACACCATATATTTT. The chain carries TRBV28 and TRBJ1-3; the D is unclear. This CDR3 spans 15 amino acids. Germline CDR1 is MDHEN and CDR2 is SYDVKM. Trimming shortened V by 5 bases and J by 3 bases, and 14 bases separated the two germline ends.

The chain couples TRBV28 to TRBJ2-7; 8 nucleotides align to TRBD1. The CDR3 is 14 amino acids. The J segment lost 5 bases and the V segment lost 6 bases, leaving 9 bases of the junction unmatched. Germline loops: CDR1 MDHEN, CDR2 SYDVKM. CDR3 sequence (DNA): TGTGCCAGCAGCTTGCCGGGACAGGAAAACGAGCAGTACTTC. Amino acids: CASSLPGQENEQYF.